The T cell receptor (beta chain) described here comes from a study of T cell changes during pregnancy in multiple sclerosis. Sequencing used immunoSEQ multiplex PCR; TCRdb keeps in-frame clones, though not all of them. The sample carries tens of thousands of clones, around 92% recorded once. With 1 base removed from V and 4 bases from J, the gap between germline ends came to 11 bases. The CDR3 contains 13 residues. CDR1 is GTSNPN and CDR2 is SVGIG in the germline V gene (reference sequence). This receptor was identified in a female donor in good health, enrolled as a control in a pregnancy study. The starting material was peripheral blood, obtained in the third trimester of pregnancy. This sequence joins TRBV30 and TRBJ2-7; possibly TRBD2 for D (5 bases). For the CDR3, the DNA is TGTGCCTGGAGTGATCGGGGAGAATACGAGCAGTACTTC. Translated: CAWSDRGEYEQYF.